This T cell receptor (beta chain) originates from a study of sequential checkpoint blockade in melanoma. Overall study context: Maintenance nivolumab came after either treatment sequence. 91 pretreatment tumor DNA samples were TCRβ immunosequenced. Study-wide results and caveats: PD-L1 staining and CD8+ counts, not mutational load, tracked tumor T-cell clonality.

Assay used: immunoSEQ multiplex PCR; TCRdb lists only in-frame clones, some missing. The sample includes 20,000 to 25,000 clones, approximately 30% of them seen just once. In the case of this clone: Its specificity is unknown.

Treatment meaning: randomized to nivolumab then ipilimumab (arm A) or the reverse (arm B). The germline V gene encodes CDR1 MNHGY and CDR2 SAAAGT. The CDR3 is made up of 12 amino acids. V was shortened by 6 bases and J by 7 bases, with 9 bases between the two germline ends. This sequence originates from a human donor with melanoma. The chain has TRBV6-8 and TRBJ2-2; tentatively, D is TRBD2 (5 bases). The sequenced sample was tumor tissue (inferred from file names), obtained from a patient given nivolumab and ipilimumab in sequence. The CDR3 nucleotides are TGTGCCAGCAGGCCAGAGGGCGGGGAGCTGTTTTTT. Amino acids: CASRPEGGELFF.